The 17 T cell receptor beta chains given below trace back to one sample, sequenced in a study of T cell responses to AZD1222 COVID-19 vaccine. Clones were read by immunoSEQ multiplex PCR, and TCRdb kept only the in-frame ones, dropping some. The repertoire has nearly 55,000 clones, more than 70% of them found once; the top ten carry 14%. Material: peripheral blood, obtained 28 days after the second AZD1222 dose. All receptors come from an adult who received the AZD1222 COVID-19 vaccine.

This clone was seen just once. CDR3 region: CASSRTSQETQYF. For the CDR3, the DNA is TGTGCCAGCAGCCGGACTAGTCAAGAGACCCAGTACTTC. The chain is built from TRBV28 and TRBJ2-5, with 7 bases fitting TRBD2. The CDR3 is made up of 13 amino acids. Germline V gives CDR1 MDHEN, CDR2 SYDVKM. The J segment lost 2 bases and the V segment lost 6 bases, leaving 3 bases of the junction unmatched.

V gene TRBV29-1 combines with J gene TRBJ2-1; 11 nucleotides align to TRBD2. Germline lookup yields CDR1 SQVTM and CDR2 ANQGSEA. This CDR3 is 17 amino acids long. J lost 7 bases, V lost 2 bases, and 13 bases had no gene match. The CDR3 loop is CSVERAGSGRARNEQFF. The CDR3 DNA reads as TGCAGCGTTGAACGGGCGGGTAGCGGGAGGGCCAGAAATGAGCAGTTCTTC.

The V gene is TRBV30, the J gene TRBJ2-4; perhaps TRBD2 as D (6 bases). Germline V gene lookup returns CDR1 GTSNPN and CDR2 SVGIG (reference sequence). This CDR3 is built from 12 residues. Deletions cut 5 bases from V and 3 bases from J, with 8 bases between. DNA for the CDR3: TGTGCCTGGGGGGGGAGCAAAAACATTCAGTACTTC. Its protein is CAWGGSKNIQYF.

The V gene is TRBV27, the J gene TRBJ2-1, with 11 bases matching TRBD2. Germline-derived CDR1 and CDR2 are MNHEY and SMNVEV (reference sequence). V shed 5 bases and J 2 bases; nucleotides not matched to a gene: 2. CDR3 length: 15 residues. The CDR3 nucleotides read TGTGCCAGCAGTGGGGGACTAGCGGCCTACAATGAGCAGTTCTTC. Amino acid sequence: CASSGGLAAYNEQFF.

Only one count was recorded for this clone. This chain uses TRBV24-1 with TRBJ2-2; unclear D gene. Germline assignment: CDR1 KGHDR and CDR2 SFDVKD. There are 12 residues in the CDR3. V was clipped by 6 bases and J by 7 bases, with 8 bases between them. The chain's CDR3 is CATSIRDGELFF. As DNA, the CDR3 is TGTGCCACCAGTATTAGGGACGGGGAGCTGTTTTTT.

The V call is TRBV2, the J call TRBJ2-7, with 11 nucleotides matching TRBD2. The V gene end was trimmed by 5 bases and the J gene end by 3 bases; junction bases not matched to a gene: 3. The germline CDR1 and CDR2 sequences are SNHLY and FYNNEI. The CDR3 sequence is 14 residues long. CDR3 residues: CASSRLAGGYEQYF. The CDR3 DNA reads TGTGCCAGCAGTAGGCTAGCGGGAGGCTACGAGCAGTACTTC.

The V and J genes are TRBV27 and TRBJ2-1; D ambiguous. The V gene's germline CDR1 is MNHEY and CDR2 SMNVEV (reference sequence). Trimming pared 6 bases from V and 7 bases from J, leaving 7 bases between. This CDR3 is 11 amino acids long. The CDR3 region has the DNA TGTGCCAGCAGGAAAGTAAATGAGCAGTTCTTC. It encodes CASRKVNEQFF.

V is TRBV11-3 and J is TRBJ1-1; 7 bases line up with TRBD1. The ends lost 3 bases at V and 1 base at J; junction bases unmatched: 2. The germline V gene encodes CDR1 SGHNT and CDR2 YENEEA. CDR3 length: 14 residues. CDR3 in DNA: TGTGCCAGCAGCTTCGGACAGGCGAACACTGAAGCTTTCTTT. Protein product: CASSFGQANTEAFF.

V gene TRBV7-9 combines with J gene TRBJ1-4; unclear D gene. The CDR3 totals 16 residues. V was pared by 1 base and J by 5 bases, with 14 bases between. CDR1 and CDR2 from the germline V gene are SEHNR and FQNEAQ (reference sequence). CDR3 in amino acids: CASSLGVGLGNEKLFF. The CDR3 coding sequence is TGTGCCAGCAGCTTAGGCGTTGGACTGGGAAATGAAAAACTGTTTTTT.

This clone has just a few counts. The chain employs TRBV29-1 and TRBJ2-7; 7 bases match TRBD2. J was trimmed by 4 bases and V by 4 bases; bases with no gene match: 4. Looked up from germline, CDR1 is SQVTM and CDR2 is ANQGSEA. The CDR3 is made up of 12 amino acids. The CDR3 protein is CSVAGGGYEQYF. The CDR3 DNA reads TGCAGCGTTGCGGGAGGAGGATACGAGCAGTACTTC.

The chain employs TRBV4-3 and TRBJ2-1; D gene uncertain. The CDR3 runs 13 residues. V dropped 0 bases and J dropped 10 bases, with 10 bases sitting between them. Germline V gene sequence: CDR1 LGHNA, CDR2 YSLEER. The DNA of the CDR3 is TGCGCCAGCAGCCAAGAGTTACAGTCCGAGCAGTTCTTC. As protein: CASSQELQSEQFF.

The CDR3 nucleotides are TGTGCCACCAGCAGAGGTATCACTAGCGGGAGTTTCGGTGAGCAGTTCTTC. Amino acid sequence: CATSRGITSGSFGEQFF. The gene calls are TRBV15 and TRBJ2-1, with 11 bases lining up with TRBD2. The junction had 11 bases not matched to a gene; V was cut back by 1 base and J by 9 bases. Looked up from germline, CDR1 is LNHNV and CDR2 is YYDKDF (reference sequence). The CDR3 sequence is 17 residues long. Full variable domain (outside the CDR3, taken from reference TRBV15 and TRBJ2-1): DAMVIQNPRYQVTQFGKPVTLSCSQTLNHNVMYWYQQKSSQAPKLLFHYYDKDFNNEADTPDNFQSRRPNTSFCFLDIRSPGLGDTAMYLCATSRGITSGSFGEQFFGPGTRLTVL.

J is TRBJ2-5 and V is TRBV4-2; weak D call: TRBD2 (8 bases). CDR3 length: 14 amino acids. Germline CDR1 and CDR2: LGHNA and YNFKEQ. V was cut by 4 bases and J by 5 bases, with 14 bases left in between. CDR3 coding DNA: TGTGCCAGCAGCCGGGGACAGCGGGGGGAGACCCAGTACTTC. This encodes CASSRGQRGETQYF.

This rearrangement joins TRBV28 to TRBJ2-2; D is ambiguous. V was clipped by 10 bases and J by 3 bases, with 12 bases between them. The CDR3 covers 13 residues. CDR1 and CDR2 from the germline V gene are MDHEN and SYDVKM. In DNA, the CDR3 is TGTGCCACCCCTAAGGGTGACACCGGGGAGCTGTTTTTT. Protein: CATPKGDTGELFF. Drawing the rest from reference TRBV28 and TRBJ2-2, the complete variable domain is DVKVTQSSRYLVKRTGEKVFLECVQDMDHENMFWYRQDPGLGLRLIYFSYDVKMKEKGDIPEGYSVSREKKERFSLILESASTNQTSMYLCATPKGDTGELFFGEGSRLTVL.

The rearrangement uses TRBV10-1 and TRBJ1-5; D gene uncertain. The length of the CDR3 is 15 residues. In germline, CDR1 is WNHNN, CDR2 SYGVQD (reference sequence). Trimming took off 2 bases at V and 4 bases at J, with 12 bases between the two ends. CDR3 in DNA: TGCGCCAGCAGTGAGCGGAGGAGTAGGAATCAGCCCCAGCATTTT. Amino acid sequence: CASSERRSRNQPQHF.

The gene calls are TRBV2 and TRBJ1-2, with 9 bases identical to TRBD1. The CDR3 sequence is 15 residues long. V lost 5 bases to trimming and J lost 5 bases; unmatched junction nucleotides: 9. Germline-derived CDR1 and CDR2 are SNHLY and FYNNEI. The CDR3 region is CASSYGQGPSYGYTF. Here the CDR3 DNA reads TGTGCCAGCAGTTACGGACAGGGGCCCAGTTATGGCTACACCTTC.

This sequence joins TRBV11-3 and TRBJ2-7; D may match TRBD1 or TRBD2 (5 bases each). Trimming left V 4 bases short and J 0 bases short, with 16 bases between. CDR1 is SGHNT and CDR2 is YENEEA in the germline V gene. This CDR3 contains 16 residues. CDR3 amino acids: CASSSRAGTASYEQYF. For the CDR3, the DNA is TGTGCCAGCAGCTCTCGGGCCGGGACGGCCTCCTACGAGCAGTACTTC.